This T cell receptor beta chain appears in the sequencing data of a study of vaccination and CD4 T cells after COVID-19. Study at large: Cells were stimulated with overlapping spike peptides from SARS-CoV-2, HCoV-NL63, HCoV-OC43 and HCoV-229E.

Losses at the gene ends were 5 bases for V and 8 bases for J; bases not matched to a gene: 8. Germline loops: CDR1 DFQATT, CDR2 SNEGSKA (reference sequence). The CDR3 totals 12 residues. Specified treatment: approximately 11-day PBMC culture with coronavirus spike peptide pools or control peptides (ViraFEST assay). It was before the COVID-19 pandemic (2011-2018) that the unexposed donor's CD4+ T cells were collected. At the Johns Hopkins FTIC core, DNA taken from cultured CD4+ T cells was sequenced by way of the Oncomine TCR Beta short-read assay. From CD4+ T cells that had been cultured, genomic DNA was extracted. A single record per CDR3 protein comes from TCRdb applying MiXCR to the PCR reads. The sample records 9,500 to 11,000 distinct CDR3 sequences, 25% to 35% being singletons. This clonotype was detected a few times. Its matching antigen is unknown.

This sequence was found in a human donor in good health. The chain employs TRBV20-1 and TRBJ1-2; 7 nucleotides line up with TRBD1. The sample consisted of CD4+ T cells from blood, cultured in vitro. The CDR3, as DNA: TGCAGTGCTCCAGCTAGAGGGGGCGGCTACACCTTC. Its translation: CSAPARGGGYTF.